These T cell receptor beta chains were read from a single sample in a study of CD8+ T cells in alopecia areata. Method: immunoSEQ multiplex PCR; TCRdb's copy keeps in-frame clones and lacks some. Counted here are around 250,000 clones, under 80% occurring once; the ten biggest clones make up around 1.2%. The sample here was CD4+ T cells sorted from blood, taken at week 0. The receptors originated from a human donor with alopecia areata. The CDR3 runs from the conserved cysteine through the conserved F or W.

J: TRBJ2-7; V: TRBV4-3; CDR3: CASSQGGTSREQYF
J: TRBJ2-7; V: TRBV29-1; CDR3: CSAEVAGRGEQYF
J: TRBJ1-1; V: TRBV10-3; CDR3: CAVGAAGYTEAFF
J: TRBJ1-2; V: TRBV5-4; CDR3: CASSPMTAEGYGYTF
J: TRBJ1-6; V: TRBV30; CDR3: CAWTAGYNSPLHF
J: TRBJ2-1; V: TRBV5-4; CDR3: CASSGQGDYNEQFF
J: TRBJ1-2; V: TRBV14; CDR3: CASSHTPGTGTYGYTF
J: TRBJ2-3; V: TRBV5-6; CDR3: CASSFGGRPTDTQYF
J: TRBJ1-5; V: TRBV30; CDR3: CAWRPQGYSNQPQHF
J: TRBJ2-1; V: TRBV18; CDR3: CASSPVARAGEQFF
J: TRBJ2-3; V: TRBV4-1; CDR3: CASSQDGFTDTQYF
J: TRBJ1-2; V: TRBV30; CDR3: CAWAGSSYYGYTF
J: TRBJ2-5; V: TRBV5-1; CDR3: CASSLNDGQETQYF
J: TRBJ2-1; V: TRBV14; CDR3: CASSHSSYNEQFF
J: TRBJ2-7; V: TRBV29-1; CDR3: CSVGEYYEQYF
J: TRBJ2-1; V: TRBV29-1; CDR3: CSVDRLAGLNNEQFF
J: TRBJ2-7; V: TRBV7-9; CDR3: CASSAGTGSSYEQYF
J: TRBJ1-2; V: TRBV5-6; CDR3: CASSPRIRASYTF
J: TRBJ2-3; V: TRBV5-1; CDR3: CASSQSDTQYF
J: TRBJ2-5; V: TRBV4-2; CDR3: CASSPGTSERETQYF
J: TRBJ2-3; V: TRBV30; CDR3: CAWSLQGPQYF
J: TRBJ2-5; V: TRBV30; CDR3: CAWDSGGRETQYF
J: TRBJ2-7; V: TRBV29-1; CDR3: CSVGQGNPYEQYF
J: TRBJ1-2; V: TRBV18; CDR3: CASSPLGYGYTF
J: TRBJ1-1; V: TRBV15; CDR3: CATSRDRQGVQAFF
J: TRBJ1-2; V: TRBV29-1; CDR3: CSVTGESPESYTF
J: TRBJ2-1; V: TRBV19; CDR3: CASHKLGQGNEQFF
J: TRBJ1-1; V: TRBV20-1; CDR3: CGALTRQKAFF
J: TRBJ2-5; V: TRBV27; CDR3: CASSPWQGQGRETQYF
J: TRBJ1-5; V: TRBV6-1; CDR3: CASSWTGESQPQHF
J: TRBJ2-7; V: TRBV10-3; CDR3: CAIREGTSGGYEQYF
J: TRBJ2-3; V: TRBV6-5; CDR3: CASSQSTDTQYF
J: TRBJ1-2; V: TRBV29-1; CDR3: CSVLGLDGKAYGYTF
J: TRBJ1-1; V: TRBV9; CDR3: CASSVGPSRDTEAFF
J: TRBJ1-6; V: TRBV30; CDR3: CAWSGLHYNSPLHF
J: TRBJ1-5; V: TRBV30; CDR3: CAWSVGQPQHF
J: TRBJ2-1; V: TRBV4-1; CDR3: CASSQRAAWTGENEQFF
J: TRBJ1-6; V: TRBV14; CDR3: CASSQARGRAPLHF
J: TRBJ1-1; V: TRBV12-5; CDR3: CASGFEARGQGEAFF
J: TRBJ2-7; V: TRBV29-1; CDR3: CSVVGTSESYEQYF
J: TRBJ1-2; V: TRBV4-3; CDR3: CASSQDGSVPNYGYTF
J: TRBJ2-1; V: TRBV14; CDR3: CASSHRMGVEQFF
J: TRBJ2-5; V: TRBV6-5; CDR3: CASSYQLAGGVETQYF
J: TRBJ1-2; V: TRBV29-1; CDR3: CSVEAALEGYTF
J: TRBJ1-2; V: TRBV9; CDR3: CASSVGDSNYGYTF
J: TRBJ1-1; V: TRBV7-9; CDR3: CASSPPGQIEAFF
J: TRBJ1-2; V: TRBV27; CDR3: CASSSDRDSEGYTF